Sequencing of this T cell receptor (beta chain) was carried out in a study of blood T cell repertoires in COVID-19. Sequencing used immunoSEQ multiplex PCR; TCRdb keeps in-frame clones, though not all of them. Altogether 200,000 to 250,000 clones are present, around 80% being singletons, with the ten largest covering 15% to 20%. With 0 bases removed from V and 2 bases from J, the gap between germline ends came to 6 bases. CDR3 length: 14 residues. Germline CDR1 reads SGHTA; CDR2 reads FQGNSA. The specimen sequenced was peripheral blood. The rearrangement uses TRBV7-2 and TRBJ2-3; no reliable D call. The receptor's source is a woman over 75 with active or convalescent COVID-19. The DNA of the CDR3 is TGTGCCAGCAGCTTAGCTACAGCCACAGATACGCAGTATTTT. It encodes CASSLATATDTQYF.